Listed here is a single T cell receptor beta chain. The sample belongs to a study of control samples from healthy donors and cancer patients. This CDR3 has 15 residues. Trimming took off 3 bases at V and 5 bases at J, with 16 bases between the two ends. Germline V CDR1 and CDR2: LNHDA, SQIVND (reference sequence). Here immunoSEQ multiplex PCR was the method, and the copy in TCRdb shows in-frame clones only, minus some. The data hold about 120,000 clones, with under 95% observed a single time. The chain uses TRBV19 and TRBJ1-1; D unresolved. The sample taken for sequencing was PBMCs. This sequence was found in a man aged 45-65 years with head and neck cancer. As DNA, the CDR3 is TGTGCCAGTAGTATCGGGGTGGCCTCGGGGACTGAAGCTTTCTTT. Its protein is CASSIGVASGTEAFF.